These 5 T cell receptor beta chains originate from one sample sequenced in a study of blood T cell repertoires in COVID-19. Generated by immunoSEQ multiplex PCR, the TCRdb table keeps only in-frame clones and is missing some. The sample lists approximately 240,000 clones, over 90% occurring once. The material sequenced was peripheral blood. Every receptor here comes from a man aged 25-45 years with COVID-19, enrolled during active disease.

The V call is TRBV6-5, the J call TRBJ1-2; tentatively, D is TRBD1 (6 bases). V was clipped by 0 bases and J by 3 bases, with 8 bases between them. The V gene's germline CDR1 is MNHEY and CDR2 SVGAGI. The CDR3 consists of 14 residues. CDR3 residues: CASSYSPGDYGYTF. CDR3 DNA: TGTGCCAGCAGTTACTCGCCAGGGGACTATGGCTACACCTTC.

The chain is built from TRBV3-1 (or the pseudogene TRBV3-2) and TRBJ2-2; 9 bases agree with TRBD1. V trimming: 4 bases; J trimming: 8 bases; junction bases outside the gene matches: 20. This CDR3 region has 19 residues. CDR1 is LGHDT, CDR2 YNNKEL, per germline (reference sequence). This chain's CDR3 is CASSPQKPRPGQGTGELFF. The CDR3 DNA reads TGTGCCAGCAGCCCACAAAAACCCAGACCGGGACAGGGAACGGGGGAGCTGTTTTTT.

V is TRBV7-6 and J is TRBJ2-7, with TRBD1 matching over 7 bases. Per the germline V gene, CDR1 is SGHVS and CDR2 is FNYEAQ. After removal of 1 base from V and 0 bases from J, the junction contained 0 bases not matched to a gene. CDR3 length: 14 amino acids. Here the CDR3 DNA reads TGTGCCAGCAGCTTAGGGACAGGCTCCTACGAGCAGTACTTC. Amino acid sequence: CASSLGTGSYEQYF.

V usage is TRBV5-4 and J usage is TRBJ2-2, with D possibly TRBD1 on 6 matching bases. The ends were cut back, 2 bases at V and 3 bases at J, with 8 bases in the middle. The CDR3 is made up of 14 amino acids. In germline, CDR1 is SGHNT, CDR2 YYREEE (reference sequence). The CDR3 loop reads CASSLSGDTGELFF. The DNA of the CDR3 is TGTGCCAGCAGCTTATCAGGGGACACCGGGGAGCTGTTTTTT.

This chain joins TRBV14 and TRBJ2-2, with D unclear. The CDR3 has 12 amino acids. The germline V and J ends were trimmed by 7 bases and 4 bases, with 7 bases remaining between them. Per the germline V gene, CDR1 is SGHDN and CDR2 is FVKESK. CDR3 DNA: TGTGCCAGCAAATTTAGCACCGGGGAGCTGTTTTTT. Translated, it gives CASKFSTGELFF.